This TCR beta chain was retrieved from a study of T cells in Graves' hyperthyroidism and ophthalmopathy. Study as a whole: Blood from the periphery was taken at initial diagnosis, before any treatment.

It was RNA transcripts that yielded the amplified TCR beta CDR3 regions. Primed by the HTBI set, a first-round RT-PCR was run on the TCR CDR3. MiXCR, applied by TCRdb to the multiplex PCR reads, yields one record per CDR3 protein. Among approximately 400,000 distinct CDR3 sequences listed, about 15% were seen once. CDR3 size: 16 residues. CDR1 is MNHEY, CDR2 SMNVEV, per germline (reference sequence). The J segment lost 0 bases and the V segment lost 5 bases, leaving 5 bases of the junction unmatched. If no ophthalmopathy progression occurred within 18 months, Graves' hyperthyroidism was stable. Together with thyroid ultrasound, orbital computed tomography, serum thyroxine and TRAb, clinical symptoms were used for diagnoses. This clonotype was seen ten or more times.

This chain uses TRBV27 with TRBJ2-3, with 10 nucleotides matching TRBD2. The origin of this receptor is an older woman with Graves' hyperthyroidism. The source material was blood. The CDR3 DNA follows: TGTGCCAGCAGTGCTCGGACTAGCGGTAGCACAGATACGCAGTATTTT. This gives the protein CASSARTSGSTDTQYF.